This is a list of T cell receptor beta chains from one sample in a study of beta chain features in type 1 diabetes. The method was immunoSEQ multiplex PCR; TCRdb's version includes in-frame clones alone and lacks a portion of them. The data show some 270,000 clones, with about a tenth seen just once and approximately 0.017% held by the top ten. Material for sequencing was naive CD4+ T cells from blood. All receptors come from a man aged 25 to 45 with type 1 diabetes. Both conserved end residues are part of each CDR3. D genes are given only for firm matches.

d_call,j_call,v_call,cdr3_aa
.,TRBJ2-7,TRBV11-1,CASSARLSSYEQYF
.,TRBJ1-6,TRBV2,CASSYAGPVNNSPLHF
TRBD2,TRBJ2-5,TRBV11-2,CASSFMSGGASQYF
.,TRBJ2-2,TRBV19,CASRRQGGPGELFF
.,TRBJ2-7,TRBV6-5,CASSSNLYEQYF
.,TRBJ2-5,TRBV20-1,CSAGSAPRYF
.,TRBJ2-7,TRBV5-1,CASSPNQNYEQYF
TRBD1,TRBJ2-7,TRBV5-4,CASSATGTGNYEQYF
.,TRBJ1-4,TRBV15,CATSLSGLSEKLFF
.,TRBJ1-5,TRBV6-6,CASSSQKQPQHF
.,TRBJ2-7,TRBV5-1,CASSLAAGDSYEQYF
.,TRBJ1-1,TRBV27,CASSLSGGTEAFF
TRBD1,TRBJ2-5,TRBV5-1,CASSSDRVRETQYF
.,TRBJ1-6,TRBV19,CASSRSWDTLRTLHF
TRBD1,TRBJ2-2,TRBV7-9,CASSAADRGANTGELFF
.,TRBJ2-2,TRBV5-1,CASSFWRKNTGELFF
.,TRBJ2-5,TRBV7-2,CASSLEAEETQYF
TRBD1,TRBJ2-1,TRBV2,CASPKRDRSNEQFF
.,TRBJ1-1,TRBV7-3,CASSTGPNTEAFF
.,TRBJ1-4,TRBV2,CASSVRGTTNEKLFF
.,TRBJ2-1,TRBV7-9,CASSVLYGSYNEQFF
TRBD1,TRBJ2-7,TRBV29-1,CSAGGQGNSHEQYF
.,TRBJ2-5,TRBV4-1,CASSRLRNRVGETQYF
.,TRBJ2-5,TRBV7-2,CASSLGGFQETQYF
.,TRBJ1-1,TRBV7-2,CASSTPGRAERGAFF
TRBD1,TRBJ2-7,TRBV28,CASSSTGFPYEQYF
TRBD1,TRBJ2-2,TRBV30,CAWTGQGSGELFF
TRBD1,TRBJ2-4,TRBV5-1,CASSKTGAKNIQYF
TRBD1,TRBJ1-5,TRBV11-2,CASSLQGANQPQHF
.,TRBJ1-6,TRBV28,CASSSPPPGTYNSPLHF
.,TRBJ2-2,TRBV28,CASSPAGAETGELFF
TRBD1,TRBJ1-2,TRBV19,CASSLGQGWVYGYTF
TRBD2,TRBJ2-1,TRBV18,CASSPPTSGGRPQFF
TRBD1,TRBJ1-2,TRBV2,CASSSDRMGGYTF
.,TRBJ2-7,TRBV6-6,CASSTTSSYEQYF
TRBD1,TRBJ2-3,TRBV29-1,CSVGTGSTDTQYF
.,TRBJ2-7,TRBV19,CASSSRPAANYEQYF
TRBD1,TRBJ2-5,TRBV6-1,CATGQGLQETQYF
.,TRBJ2-5,TRBV5-6,CASSSVVRAADRGETQYF
.,TRBJ2-4,TRBV7-2,CASSLQTGLGGNIQYF
.,TRBJ2-1,TRBV11-2,CASSRALAAYNEQFF
TRBD1,TRBJ1-4,TRBV29-1,CSVSGGDEKLFF
.,TRBJ2-2,TRBV25-1,CASTGGLLTGELFF
.,TRBJ2-7,TRBV19,CASSGEQGGDEQYF
TRBD1,TRBJ2-3,TRBV5-1,CASSVGTATDTQYF
.,TRBJ2-3,TRBV4-2,CASSQDLQIDTQYF
.,TRBJ1-5,TRBV5-1,CASSESGNQPQHF
TRBD1,TRBJ1-1,TRBV18,CASSPRWDSHGFF
.,TRBJ1-1,TRBV4-1,CASSLRGGRAFF